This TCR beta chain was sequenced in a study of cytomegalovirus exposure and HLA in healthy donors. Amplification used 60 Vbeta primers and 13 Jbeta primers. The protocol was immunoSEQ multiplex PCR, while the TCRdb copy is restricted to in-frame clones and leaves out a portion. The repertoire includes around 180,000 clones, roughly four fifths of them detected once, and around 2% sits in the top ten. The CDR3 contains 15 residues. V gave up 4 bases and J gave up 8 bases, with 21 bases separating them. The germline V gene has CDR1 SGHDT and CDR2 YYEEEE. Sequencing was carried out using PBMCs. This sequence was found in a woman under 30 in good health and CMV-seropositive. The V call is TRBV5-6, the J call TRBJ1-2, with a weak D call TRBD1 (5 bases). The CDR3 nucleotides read TGTGCCAGCAGCCAACTCCGAGACACAGGCTGGGGCTACACCTTC. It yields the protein CASSQLRDTGWGYTF.